This T cell receptor (beta chain) was identified in a study of control samples from healthy donors and cancer patients. Assay used: immunoSEQ multiplex PCR; TCRdb lists only in-frame clones, some missing. Here the sample table reports about 210,000 clones. Trimming took 1 base from V and 3 from J, leaving 7 bases between them. The germline gives CDR1 SEHNR, CDR2 FQNEAQ (reference sequence). The CDR3 covers 13 residues. The chain employs TRBV7-9 and TRBJ2-7, with unresolved D. The source material was blood. The clonotype originates from a woman aged 30 to 39 in good health. The DNA of the CDR3 is TGTGCCAGCAGCTTAGGGCTCTTCTACGAGCAGTACTTC. Its translation is CASSLGLFYEQYF.